This T cell receptor beta chain comes out of a study of CD8+CD57+ T cells in acquired aplastic anemia. Study overall: An average of 3.2 ug of DNA was obtained from sorted CD4+ and CD8+ cells.

TCR beta VDJ and CDR3 were profiled, and genomic DNA was the template. TCRdb processed the reads anew with MiXCR; each CDR3 protein has one entry. Among 350,000 to 450,000 distinct CDR3 sequences listed, 65% to 80% were seen once. Regarding this clonotype: At one end the junction does not follow the germline gene, possibly because of a read error.

From germline, CDR1 is SGHVT and CDR2 SQSDAQ. The CDR3 has 18 residues. Sequenced material: sorted CD4+, CD8+, or CD8+CD57+ T cells (not recorded which) from PBMCs. The chain links TRBV7-4 to TRBJ2-5; tentatively, D is TRBD2 (6 bases). The TCR comes from a human donor in good health, serving as a control. The CDR3 nucleotides are TGTGCTAGCAGCTTAGGGGTCTTGGGGGTGGCGGGGCAAGAGACCCAGTACTTC. It specifies CASSLGVLGVAGQETQYF. Full variable domain (missing parts from reference TRBV7-4 and TRBJ2-5): GAGVSQSPRYKVAKRGRDVALRCDSISGHVTLYWYRQTLGQGSEVLTYSQSDAQRDKSGRPSGRFSAERPERSVSTLKIQRTEQGDSAVYLCASSLGVLGVAGQETQYFGPGTRLLVL.